These 10 T cell receptor beta chains were all obtained from the same sample, sequenced in a study of blood T cells in healthy people across ages. A second PCR of about 7 to 12 cycles used a sample-barcoded 5' primer and a J-beta primer mix. TCRdb ran MiXCR on the 5' RACE reads and lists one entry per CDR3 protein. This sample has some 1,800,000 distinct CDR3 sequences, with more than 35% found just once. Sequenced input: blood. All receptors come from a human donor in good health.

V gene TRBV7-9 combines with J gene TRBJ1-2, with 9 bases that match TRBD1. This CDR3 region has 15 residues. V lost 5 bases to trimming and J lost 6 bases; unmatched junction nucleotides: 10. In germline, CDR1 is SEHNR, CDR2 FQNEAQ (reference sequence). Here the CDR3 DNA reads TGTGCCAGCAGCCCCTTGACAGGGGGGTCGGATGGCTACACCTTC. Translation gives CASSPLTGGSDGYTF.

The chain links TRBV6-1 to TRBJ2-3; TRBD1 agrees at 8 bases. Germline CDR1 reads MNHNS; CDR2 reads SASEGT. The CDR3 runs to 13 residues. V was clipped by 10 bases and J by 2 bases; unmatched bases: 5. The CDR3 spells CATGQGPTDTQYF. The CDR3 nucleotides are TGTGCCACAGGACAGGGACCCACAGATACGCAGTATTTT.

J is TRBJ2-5 and V is TRBV28; no firm D call. The V gene lost 4 bases and the J gene lost 2 bases, with 5 bases spanning the gap. Germline V lookup: CDR1 MDHEN, CDR2 SYDVKM. This CDR3 spans 12 amino acids. The DNA of the CDR3 is TGTGCCAGCAGTTACGCACAAGAGACCCAGTACTTC. Protein sequence: CASSYAQETQYF.

The chain employs TRBV2 and TRBJ1-2; D is unclear. There are 15 residues in the CDR3. The germline CDR1 and CDR2 sequences are SNHLY and FYNNEI. V gave up 5 bases and J gave up 8 bases, with 21 bases separating them. CDR3 coding DNA: TGTGCCAGCAGTCCTGAACGAGGGCAGGTTGGAGGCTACACCTTC. Encoded protein: CASSPERGQVGGYTF.

Worth noting for this clonotype: Mismatch with germline at one junction end may stem from a read error. The rearrangement uses TRBV6-5 and TRBJ2-1, with D possibly TRBD1 on 6 matching bases. Germline lookup yields CDR1 MNHEY and CDR2 SVGAGI. The CDR3 spans 16 residues. CDR3 amino acids: CANSYSDSETYNEQFF. DNA for the CDR3: TGTGCCAACAGTTACTCGGACAGTGAGACCTACAATGAGCAGTTCTTC.

The chain links TRBV20-1 to TRBJ2-5; 16 nucleotides align to TRBD2. Germline values: CDR1 DFQATT, CDR2 SNEGSKA (reference sequence). This CDR3 comprises 18 residues. V was pared by 4 bases and J by 5 bases, with 13 bases of the junction left unmatched. CDR3 DNA sequence: TGCAGTGCTACGGGACTAGCGGGGGGGGCGATAAGATGGGAGACCCAGTACTTC. Translated, it gives CSATGLAGGAIRWETQYF.

There are a few counts of this clonotype. The V gene is TRBV24-1, the J gene TRBJ2-5, with a weak D call TRBD1 (5 bases). CDR3 length: 14 residues. In germline, CDR1 is KGHDR, CDR2 SFDVKD. Trimming shortened V by 8 bases and J by 3 bases, and 15 bases separated the two germline ends. The CDR3 reads CATNLPTVEETQYF. The CDR3, as DNA: TGTGCCACCAATCTACCGACAGTAGAAGAGACCCAGTACTTC.

In this sample, this clonotype turned up a few times. V usage is TRBV12-3 or TRBV12-4 and J usage is TRBJ1-2; TRBD1 matches 8 bases. V trimming: 7 bases; J trimming: 2 bases; junction bases outside the gene matches: 6. The CDR3 loop spans 14 amino acids. CDR3 nucleotide sequence: TGTGCCAGCAACGGACAGGGATTAAACTATGGCTACACCTTC. Protein sequence: CASNGQGLNYGYTF.

This sequence joins TRBV5-1 and TRBJ2-3, with 8 bases that match TRBD2. CDR3 length: 16 residues. V lost 4 bases and J lost 5; bases outside the gene matches: 12. Germline CDR1 SGHRS, CDR2 YFSETQ. CDR3 amino acids: CASSRLSGGIGDTQYF. CDR3 sequence (DNA): TGCGCCAGCAGCCGACTAAGCGGGGGAATAGGAGATACGCAGTATTTT.

This chain uses TRBV7-2 with TRBJ2-3; a possible D gene is TRBD2 (5 bases). This CDR3 is 16 amino acids long. The germline V gene has CDR1 SGHTA and CDR2 FQGNSA. The V gene lost 6 bases and the J gene lost 4 bases, with 20 bases spanning the gap. The CDR3 bases are TGTGCCAGCAGACCAGATGGCCGGGGTTACGCAGATACGCAGTATTTT. Translated: CASRPDGRGYADTQYF.